A selection of T cell receptor beta chains follows, all from one sample in a study of T-cell reconstitution after alpha-beta-depleted transplantation in children. TCRdb fed the PCR reads into MiXCR, producing one record per CDR3 protein. The data show about 440,000 distinct CDR3 sequences, roughly two fifths seen once. This specimen was PBMCs, taken before TCRalphabeta/CD19-depleted stem cell transplant. These receptor sequences come from a girl aged 2 to 9 with aplastic anemia, due to receive a stem cell transplant. Both conserved end residues are part of each CDR3. The D gene is left open where the match is weak. Rows may omit the clone size; those that give it use once, few, many or a size class.

d_call j_call clone_size v_call cdr3_nt cdr3_aa
NA TRBJ2-1 many TRBV6-2/TRBV6-3 TGTGCCAGCAGCGATCCCTCGGTGGGGAAGATGGACAATGAGCAGTTCTTC CASSDPSVGKMDNEQFF
TRBD2 TRBJ2-1 few TRBV6-2/TRBV6-3 TGTGCCAGCAGTTACTCGTCGGGACTAGTGTACTACAATGAGCAGTTCTTC CASSYSSGLVYYNEQFF
TRBD1 TRBJ2-7 NA TRBV20-1 TGCAGTGCAGCCGGGACAGGGGGCGGGGGCCTAACCTACGAGCAGTACTTC CSAAGTGGGGLTYEQYF
NA TRBJ1-5 NA TRBV6-1 TGTGCCAGCACCCCTCGGGGGGGAGGGGGCAATCAGCCCCAGCATTTT CASTPRGGGGNQPQHF
NA TRBJ2-2 NA TRBV7-8 TGTGCCAGCAGCCCCCGGGGCCGGGACACCGGGGAGCTGTTTTTT CASSPRGRDTGELFF
TRBD2 TRBJ2-5 NA TRBV6-5 TGTGCCAGCAGTTACTCTCGGCGGCTAGCGGGAGTGTTGGAGACCCAGTACTTC CASSYSRRLAGVLETQYF
NA TRBJ1-1 many TRBV7-9 TGTGCCAGCAGCTTTTTTAAGGGGGTTAACACTGAAGCTTTCTTT CASSFFKGVNTEAFF
NA TRBJ2-1 NA TRBV27 TGTGCCAGCAGTCCTCCGGGACTCGTATCAGCTGAGCAGTTCTTC CASSPPGLVSAEQFF
NA TRBJ2-5 few TRBV3-1 TGTGCCAGCAGCCAAGAACGGGCCAGGGCGTACCAAGAGACCCAGTACTTC CASSQERARAYQETQYF
NA TRBJ2-1 NA TRBV7-8 TGTGCCAGCAGCTCGGGGCTCGGAGCTACCTACAATGAGCAGTTCTTC CASSSGLGATYNEQFF
TRBD2 TRBJ2-7 NA TRBV20-1 TGCAGTGCTAGGTATGGGCTAGCGGGAGTATACGAGCAGTACTTC CSARYGLAGVYEQYF
NA TRBJ2-3 once TRBV20-1 TGCAGTGCTAAGAGATTTAGATTCACTAGCACAGATACGCAGTATTTT CSAKRFRFTSTDTQYF
TRBD1 TRBJ2-2 NA TRBV5-1 TGCGCCAGCAGCTGGGACAGTAAGAACACCGGGGAGCTGTTTTTT CASSWDSKNTGELFF
NA TRBJ1-1 many TRBV12-3/TRBV12-4 TGTGCCAGCAGTTATGAGGGAAACACTGAAGCTTTCTTT CASSYEGNTEAFF
TRBD2 TRBJ2-3 few TRBV29-1 TGCAGCGTTGAATCTCGGCGGGAGGCGGATACGCAGTATTTT CSVESRREADTQYF
NA TRBJ1-2 NA TRBV20-1 TGCAGTGCTAGAGAGGGAATCGGCTATGGCTACACCTTC CSAREGIGYGYTF
TRBD1 TRBJ1-2 NA TRBV6-1 TGTGCCAGCAGCCGAGGAGCTGGGGACAGCAAAGTTTATGGCTACACCTTC CASSRGAGDSKVYGYTF
NA TRBJ1-1 NA TRBV29-1 TGCAGCGTTGGGTCAGGGGTTGTAGGAGCTTTCTTT CSVGSGVVGAFF
NA TRBJ2-7 NA TRBV29-1 TGCAGCGTTGAACTGATGCAGGGTCGGTACGAGCAGTACTTC CSVELMQGRYEQYF
NA TRBJ2-1 few TRBV10-3 TGTGCCATCGGTTTCGGCAATGAGCAGTTCTTC CAIGFGNEQFF
TRBD2 TRBJ2-1 many TRBV12-3/TRBV12-4 TGTGCCAGCAGCTGGACTAGCGGGAGCGGGGAGCAGTTCTTC CASSWTSGSGEQFF
NA TRBJ2-7 many TRBV7-9 TGTGCCAGCAGCCCCCCGGGTCTTCCCGAGCAGTACTTC CASSPPGLPEQYF
NA TRBJ2-3 NA TRBV20-1 TGCAGTGCTAGAGCAGGGTTTAGCACAGATACGCAGTATTTT CSARAGFSTDTQYF
TRBD2 TRBJ2-1 few TRBV9 TGTGCCAGCAGCGTAAGAAACGGGACTACCATCAATGAGCAGTTCTTC CASSVRNGTTINEQFF
NA TRBJ2-1 NA TRBV5-1 TGCGCCAGCACCCCGGATCCCCGTGACGAGCAGTTCTTC CASTPDPRDEQFF
TRBD2 TRBJ2-5 NA TRBV5-1 TGCGCCAGCAGCTCTACTAGCGGGGAGACCCAAGAGACCCAGTACTTC CASSSTSGETQETQYF
NA TRBJ2-1 many TRBV29-1 TGCAGCGCCACCCGGGAGCGCGGGAATGAGCAGTTCTTC CSATRERGNEQFF
TRBD1 TRBJ1-3 few TRBV20-1 TGCAGTGCTAGCCCGGCAGGGGGAACTATAGGAAACACCATATATTTT CSASPAGGTIGNTIYF
TRBD2 TRBJ2-1 once TRBV15 TGTGCCACCAGCAGTACAGATGCGCCGGGACTAGCGCGGAATGAGCAGTTCTTC CATSSTDAPGLARNEQFF
NA TRBJ2-1 few TRBV24-1 TGTGCCACCAGTGATCCCAGACAGGGAATGGGGGGTGAGCAGTTCTTC CATSDPRQGMGGEQFF
TRBD2 TRBJ2-5 many TRBV10-3 TGTGCCATCAGTGGACTAGCGGGAGGGCCAGAAGAGACCCAGTACTTC CAISGLAGGPEETQYF
NA TRBJ2-2 many TRBV3-1 TGTGCCAGCGGACCCCGGCTGGAGCTGTTTTTT CASGPRLELFF
NA TRBJ1-2 few TRBV3-1 TGTGCCAGCAGCCAAGACCTGAAGGGGGGCTACACCTTC CASSQDLKGGYTF
NA TRBJ2-5 NA TRBV10-3 TGTGCCATCAGTGAGTCGGGTCAAGACGGGGGGACCCAGTACTTC CAISESGQDGGTQYF
NA TRBJ2-2 few TRBV18 TGTGCCAGCTCCCGATCGGCCAGCACCGGGGAGCTGTTTTTT CASSRSASTGELFF
TRBD1 TRBJ2-7 NA TRBV14 TGTGCCAGCAGCGGGGACAGGGGTCCGCGGGAGCAGTACTTC CASSGDRGPREQYF
NA TRBJ2-7 NA TRBV6-5 TGTGCCAGCAGCCTACTCGAGTTCGACGAGCAGTACTTC CASSLLEFDEQYF
NA TRBJ1-2 few TRBV20-1 TGCAGTGCTAGTCGACAGGCGCTTAACTATGGCTACACCTTC CSASRQALNYGYTF
NA TRBJ2-7 many TRBV12-3/TRBV12-4 TGTGCCAGCAGTTTAGGTCCAGCCTCCTACGAGCAGTACTTC CASSLGPASYEQYF
NA TRBJ1-4 NA TRBV7-9 TGTGCCAGCAGCACGGCGAGCCCCCCGTGGGAAAAACTGTTTTTT CASSTASPPWEKLFF
NA TRBJ2-1 few TRBV21-1 TGTGCCAGCAGCAAAGCTGGCAGGGGGCGAAGTAATGAGCAGTTCTTC CASSKAGRGRSNEQFF
NA TRBJ1-5 NA TRBV6-1 TGTGCCAGCATGAGGGAGGGCAATCAGCCCCAGCATTTT CASMREGNQPQHF
NA TRBJ2-2 many TRBV7-9 TGTGCCAGTCCCCCTCGGAACACCGGGGAGCTGTTTTTT CASPPRNTGELFF
TRBD1 TRBJ2-7 NA TRBV15 TGTGCCACCAGCAGGCGCCGGGACAGTCCCTACGAGCAGTACTTC CATSRRRDSPYEQYF
TRBD1 TRBJ2-3 few TRBV18 TGTGCCAGCTCACCTCAGACAGGGGACACAGATACGCAGTATTTT CASSPQTGDTDTQYF
TRBD2 TRBJ2-2 NA TRBV5-1 TGCGCCAGCAGCTTTGGGACTAGCGGTACGAACACCGGGGAGCTGTTTTTT CASSFGTSGTNTGELFF
TRBD1 TRBJ2-5 NA TRBV28 TGTGCGCTGGGACAGGGGGCCAGATCGGAGACCCAGTACTTC CALGQGARSETQYF
NA TRBJ2-2 many TRBV7-3 TGTGCCAGCAGCTTAATAGCGGAAGGCACCGGGGAGCTGTTTTTT CASSLIAEGTGELFF